A selection of T cell receptor beta chains follows, all from one sample in a study of control samples from healthy donors and cancer patients. Profiling relied on immunoSEQ multiplex PCR, and the TCRdb table lists in-frame clones only, not all of them. The table has about 60,000 clones, approximately 95% seen once. Sequencing used blood. The receptors were sampled from a woman younger than 30 in good health. The CDR3 runs from the conserved cysteine through the conserved F or W. Fields, in order: D gene, V gene, J gene, clone size, CDR3 DNA, CDR3 protein. D genes are given only for firm matches. The size field is filled for only some rows; it gives once, few, many or a size class.

>-|TRBV30|TRBJ2-7|-
TGTGCCTGGAGTGTGGGCAGGGTGGGGGAGCAGTACTTC
CAWSVGRVGEQYF
>TRBD2|TRBV7-9|TRBJ2-3|-
TGTGCCAGCTTAGAGCGGGGGGGAACCCCAGTAAATACGCAGTATTTT
CASLERGGTPVNTQYF
>-|TRBV6-5|TRBJ1-1|-
TGTGCCAGCCCACGAAAACAGGATTTGAACACTGAAGCTTTCTTT
CASPRKQDLNTEAFF
>-|TRBV2|TRBJ1-1|-
TGTGCCAGCAGTGAAGACTATCGGACTGGTGAAGCTTTCTTT
CASSEDYRTGEAFF
>TRBD1|TRBV7-9|TRBJ2-5|-
TGTGCCAGCAGCTTAGGACAGGGGGACCAAGAGACCCAGTACTTC
CASSLGQGDQETQYF
>-|TRBV12-1|TRBJ2-3|-
TGTGCCAGCAGCTTTGGGGACACTAGCACAGATACGCAGTATTTT
CASSFGDTSTDTQYF
>TRBD2|TRBV7-7|TRBJ2-3|-
TGTGCCAGCAGCCCGGGGGGGTATACGCAGTATTTT
CASSPGGYTQYF
>-|TRBV5-8|TRBJ1-1|-
TGTGCCAGCAGCTTGATGATCGTGCGAGGGCCAAACACTGAAGCTTTCTTT
CASSLMIVRGPNTEAFF
>-|TRBV18|TRBJ2-7|-
TGTGCCAGCTCACCACGAGGGAACGAGCAGTACTTC
CASSPRGNEQYF
>-|TRBV2|TRBJ2-2|-
TGTGCCAGCAGTTTAAACACCGGGGAGCTGTTTTTT
CASSLNTGELFF
>-|TRBV3-1/TRBV3-2|TRBJ1-5|-
TGTGCCAGCAGTTTCCTCGATCAGCCCCAGCATTTT
CASSFLDQPQHF
>TRBD2|TRBV29-1|TRBJ2-1|-
TGCAGCGCTTCTAGCGGGTCCTACAATGAGCAGTTCTTC
CSASSGSYNEQFF
>-|TRBV10-3|TRBJ1-2|-
TGTGCCATCAGTGTGAAGGGCAGTTTAGTGTTCTATGGCTACACCTTC
CAISVKGSLVFYGYTF
>TRBD1|TRBV10-3|TRBJ1-2|-
TGTGCCATCAGCTCGACAGGGAACTATGGCTACACCTTC
CAISSTGNYGYTF
>-|TRBV14|TRBJ1-1|once
TGTGCCAGCAGCTTTTATGGCCTCACTGAAGCTTTCTTT
CASSFYGLTEAFF
>-|TRBV6-5|TRBJ1-1|-
TGTGCCAGCAGTTACTCGAGAGGGAACACTGAAGCTTTCTTT
CASSYSRGNTEAFF
>-|TRBV20-1|TRBJ1-1|-
TGCAGTGCTAGGGGAGGGATAGGTGCTTTCTTT
CSARGGIGAFF
>TRBD1|TRBV24-1|TRBJ1-5|-
TGTGCCACGGGACAGGGGGGTTCTCAGCCCCAGCATTTT
CATGQGGSQPQHF
>-|TRBV11-2|TRBJ1-4|-
TGTGCCAGCAGGGCGGTCGGGGCGGCTAATGAAAAACTGTTTTTT
CASRAVGAANEKLFF
>-|TRBV24-1|TRBJ1-1|once
TGTGCCACAAGTGCCCCATCCAGACAGCGAAAGCGGGCTGAAGCTTTCTTT
CATSAPSRQRKRAEAFF
>-|TRBV6-6|TRBJ1-2|-
TGTGCCAGCAGCCAGGATGGCTACACCTTC
CASSQDGYTF
>TRBD1|TRBV6-5|TRBJ1-2|-
TGTGCCAGCAGTTACCGGGGGACAGGGAACCTTTATGGCTACACCTTC
CASSYRGTGNLYGYTF
>-|TRBV7-6|TRBJ1-3|-
TGTGCCAGCAGCCCTTCCCAGAGGGCAGGTGGAAACACCATATATTTT
CASSPSQRAGGNTIYF
>-|TRBV2|TRBJ2-3|once
TGTGCCAGCAGTGATGGGGCTAGTAGCACAGATACGCAGTATTTT
CASSDGASSTDTQYF
>-|TRBV6-1|TRBJ1-1|-
TGTGCCAGCAGTGAAACTAGTGAAGCTTTCTTT
CASSETSEAFF
>TRBD1|TRBV11-3|TRBJ1-1|-
TGTGCCAGCAGCTTAGCAGGGGGGAACACTGAAGCTTTCTTT
CASSLAGGNTEAFF
>-|TRBV11-3|TRBJ1-1|-
TGTGCCAGCAGTTCCGACACGAACACTGAAGCTTTCTTT
CASSSDTNTEAFF
>-|TRBV2|TRBJ1-2|-
TGTGCCAGCAGTGAAAACGAAGGTACAGGACTTAACTATGGCTACACCTTC
CASSENEGTGLNYGYTF
>-|TRBV30|TRBJ1-2|-
TGTGCCTGGAGACCTAAGTCCCCTGGCTACACCTTC
CAWRPKSPGYTF
>-|TRBV4-1|TRBJ1-2|-
TGCGCCAGCAGCCCAAAAGATGGAGACTATGGCTACACCTTC
CASSPKDGDYGYTF
>TRBD2|TRBV5-6|TRBJ2-3|-
TGTGCCAGCAGCTTGGGGACTAGCACCAACACAGATACGCAGTATTTT
CASSLGTSTNTDTQYF
>TRBD2|TRBV9|TRBJ2-1|-
TGTGCCAACAGCGCCGGACTAGCGGTGAACAATGAGCAGTTCTTC
CANSAGLAVNNEQFF
>-|TRBV6-5|TRBJ1-3|-
TGTGCCAGCAGTTATTCCGGACCGGAAATATATTTT
CASSYSGPEIYF
>-|TRBV18|TRBJ1-1|-
TGTGCCAGCTCACCCACAACAGGACCGAACACTGAAGCTTTCTTT
CASSPTTGPNTEAFF
>TRBD1|TRBV27|TRBJ1-2|-
TGTGCCAGTCATCCGGGACAGGGGAGGGGTGGCTACACCTTC
CASHPGQGRGGYTF
>-|TRBV29-1|TRBJ1-1|-
TGCAGCGGGCAGGGGAGGGACACTGAAGCTTTCTTT
CSGQGRDTEAFF
>-|TRBV2|TRBJ1-1|once
TGTGCCAGCAACGTAGGGTACACTGAAGCTTTCTTT
CASNVGYTEAFF
>-|TRBV9|TRBJ2-7|-
TGTGCCAGCAGCGTAGCTATCGGACTTACCTACGAGCAGTACTTC
CASSVAIGLTYEQYF
>-|TRBV19|TRBJ1-3|-
TGTGCCAGTAAAACCCCGAGCTCTGGAAACACCATATATTTT
CASKTPSSGNTIYF
>-|TRBV6-6|TRBJ1-1|-
TGTGCCAGCAGACTAGCCCAGTTAGCTTTCTTT
CASRLAQLAFF